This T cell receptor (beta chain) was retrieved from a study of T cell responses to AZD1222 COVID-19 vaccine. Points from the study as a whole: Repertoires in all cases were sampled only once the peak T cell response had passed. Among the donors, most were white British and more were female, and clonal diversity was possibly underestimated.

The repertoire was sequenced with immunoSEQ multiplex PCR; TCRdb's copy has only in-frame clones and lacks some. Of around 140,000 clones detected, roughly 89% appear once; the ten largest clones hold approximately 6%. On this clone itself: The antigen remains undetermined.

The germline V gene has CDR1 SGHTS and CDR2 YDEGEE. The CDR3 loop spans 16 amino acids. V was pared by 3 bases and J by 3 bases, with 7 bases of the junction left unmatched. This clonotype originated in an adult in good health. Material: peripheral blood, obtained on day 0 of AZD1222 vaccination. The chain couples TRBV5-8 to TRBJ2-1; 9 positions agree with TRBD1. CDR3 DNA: TGTGCCAGCAGCTACAGGACAGGGGCGAACTACAATGAGCAGTTCTTC. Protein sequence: CASSYRTGANYNEQFF.